What follows are 12 T cell receptor beta chains derived from one specimen sequenced in a study of cytomegalovirus exposure and HLA in healthy donors. TCRdb's copy holds only in-frame clones and misses some; the assay was immunoSEQ multiplex PCR. The sample lists 230,000 or so clones; just over 85% were seen once. The material sequenced was PBMCs. The receptors were gathered from a woman aged 18-29 years in good health and CMV-seronegative.

In DNA form, the CDR3 reads TGTGCCAGCAGCAAAGCGGGAGTCTCCTACAATGAGCAGTTCTTC. This translates into CASSKAGVSYNEQFF. The chain links TRBV7-2 to TRBJ2-1; 8 nucleotides match TRBD2. CDR1 is SGHTA, CDR2 FQGNSA, per germline. CDR3 length equals 15 residues. With 5 bases clipped from V and 0 bases from J, the junction kept 3 bases outside the gene matches.

This clone was detected only once. The V gene is TRBV7-2, the J gene TRBJ2-5; 10 nucleotides agree with TRBD2. Trimming cost V 4 bases and J 4 bases; bases outside gene matches: 9. CDR3 length: 16 amino acids. From germline, CDR1 is SGHTA and CDR2 FQGNSA. The CDR3 region is CASSSRLAGATETQYF. The CDR3 DNA reads TGTGCCAGCAGCTCTCGCCTAGCGGGGGCTACAGAGACCCAGTACTTC.

The chain is built from TRBV9 and TRBJ2-7, with TRBD2 matching over 7 bases. J lost 5 bases, V lost 0 bases, and 8 bases had no gene match. The CDR3 loop spans 15 amino acids. Germline V gene sequence: CDR1 SGDLS, CDR2 YYNGEE. DNA for the CDR3: TGTGCCAGCAGCGTAGACGGCGGGAGTATCGACGAGCAGTACTTC. This gives the protein CASSVDGGSIDEQYF.

This chain uses TRBV15 with TRBJ2-4; D may be TRBD2 (5 bases). Trimming removed 0 bases at V and 2 bases at J, with 14 bases between. The CDR3 length is 17 residues. Germline V gene data show CDR1 as LNHNV and CDR2 as YYDKDF (reference sequence). Here the CDR3 DNA reads TGTGCCACCAGCAGAGATAGTGAGGGTTGGACCAAAAACATTCAGTACTTC. Protein: CATSRDSEGWTKNIQYF.

The CDR3 reads CASKIPGQGEAFF. The CDR3 region has the DNA TGTGCCAGCAAGATACCGGGACAGGGAGAAGCTTTCTTT. The chain couples TRBV10-3 to TRBJ1-1; TRBD1 matches at 9 bases. The CDR3 contains 13 residues. V trimming: 10 bases; J trimming: 8 bases; junction bases outside the gene matches: 11. The germline CDR1 and CDR2 sequences are ENHRY and SYGVKD.

The chain is built from TRBV28 and TRBJ2-7; TRBD2 matches at 8 bases. V was clipped by 6 bases and J by 2 bases; unmatched bases: 9. This CDR3 comprises 15 residues. Germline CDR1 MDHEN, CDR2 SYDVKM. The CDR3 coding sequence is TGTGCCAGCAGCCCCGGCGCAGCGGGGGCCTACGAGCAGTACTTC. It is translated as CASSPGAAGAYEQYF.

The chain couples TRBV27 to TRBJ1-1; D possibly corresponds to TRBD1 (5 bases). Trimming shortened V by 6 bases and J by 7 bases, and 18 bases separated the two germline ends. Germline CDR1 and CDR2: MNHEY and SMNVEV (reference sequence). The CDR3 covers 14 residues. CDR3 loop: CASSPAGLGIEAFF. The CDR3 DNA follows: TGTGCCAGCAGCCCCGCGGGGCTTGGGATTGAAGCTTTCTTT.

This clone was observed once. The chain carries TRBV7-2 and TRBJ2-7; 8 nucleotides line up with TRBD2. The CDR3 totals 13 residues. Trimming took 7 bases from V and 3 from J; bases not matched to a gene: 5. In germline, CDR1 is SGHTA, CDR2 FQGNSA. The CDR3 DNA reads as TGTGCCAGCAAGAGCGCGGGGGGCTACGAGCAGTACTTC. Amino acids: CASKSAGGYEQYF.

The genes are TRBV4-2 and TRBJ1-1; 8 bases agree with TRBD1. CDR3 length: 17 amino acids. The junction had 12 bases not matched to a gene; V was cut back by 3 bases and J by 3 bases. CDR1 and CDR2 (germline): LGHNA, YNFKEQ. The CDR3 DNA reads as TGTGCCAGCAGCCACTTACAGGGGGGTTCGAAAGACACTGAAGCTTTCTTT. It codes for CASSHLQGGSKDTEAFF.

This clone appeared a few times. The V and J genes are TRBV2 and TRBJ1-1; D remains ambiguous. V lost 4 bases, J lost 4 bases, and 10 bases lay in between. CDR3 length equals 13 residues. Germline CDR1 SNHLY, CDR2 FYNNEI. The CDR3 loop is CASSVGGITEAFF. CDR3 coding DNA: TGTGCCAGCAGTGTAGGAGGGATCACTGAAGCTTTCTTT.

The chain employs TRBV7-9 and TRBJ2-7; the D gene is possibly TRBD2 (5 bases). Germline loops: CDR1 SEHNR, CDR2 FQNEAQ (reference sequence). The CDR3 is made up of 14 amino acids. Trimming removed 2 bases at V and 2 bases at J, with 10 bases between. The CDR3 is CASSLSTGTYEQYF. The CDR3 DNA sequence: TGTGCCAGCAGCTTAAGTACGGGGACCTACGAGCAGTACTTC.

J is TRBJ2-1 and V is TRBV27; 7 positions match TRBD1. The ends lost 7 bases at V and 4 bases at J; junction bases unmatched: 7. Germline V CDR1 and CDR2: MNHEY, SMNVEV (reference sequence). The CDR3 totals 14 residues. In nucleotides, the CDR3 is TGTGCCAGCAACCACAGGGGCCCGTACAATGAGCAGTTCTTC. It yields the protein CASNHRGPYNEQFF.